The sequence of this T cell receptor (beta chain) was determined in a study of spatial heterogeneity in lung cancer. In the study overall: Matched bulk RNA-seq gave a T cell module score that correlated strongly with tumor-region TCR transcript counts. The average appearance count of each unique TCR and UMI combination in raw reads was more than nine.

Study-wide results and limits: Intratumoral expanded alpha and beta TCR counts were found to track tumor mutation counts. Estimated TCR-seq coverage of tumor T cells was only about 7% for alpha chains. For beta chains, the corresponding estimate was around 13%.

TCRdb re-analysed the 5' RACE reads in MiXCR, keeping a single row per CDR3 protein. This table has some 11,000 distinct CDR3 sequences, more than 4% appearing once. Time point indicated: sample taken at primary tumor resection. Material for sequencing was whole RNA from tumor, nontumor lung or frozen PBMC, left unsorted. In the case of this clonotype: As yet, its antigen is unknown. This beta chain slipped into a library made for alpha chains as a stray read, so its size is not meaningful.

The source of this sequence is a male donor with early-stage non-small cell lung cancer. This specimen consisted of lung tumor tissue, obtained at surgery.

The CDR3 nucleotides are TGTGCCAGCAGCGGTAGTTTGGGAGGGAGGAACACTGAAGCTTTCTTT. Amino acids: CASSGSLGGRNTEAFF. V and J are TRBV13 and TRBJ1-1; the D is unclear. The CDR3 loop spans 16 amino acids. Trimming left V 5 bases short and J 1 base short, with 17 bases between. Per germline, CDR1 PRHDT and CDR2 FYEKMQ (reference sequence). The complete variable domain, with remaining parts taken from reference TRBV13 and TRBJ1-1, reads AAGVIQSPRHLIKEKRETATLKCYPIPRHDTVYWYQQGPGQDPQFLISFYEKMQSDKGSIPDRFSAQQFSDYHSELNMSSLELGDSALYFCASSGSLGGRNTEAFFGQGTRLTVV.